The sequence of this T cell receptor beta chain was determined in a study of blood T cell repertoires in COVID-19 (dated by TCRdb to the early 2020s). Context from the whole study: The collaborator samples originated in the United States, Italy and Spain and spanned the acute and convalescent phases of COVID-19. The material from the prospective study consisted of cDNA or gDNA derived from T cells, B-cell-depleted T cells, or PBMCs. Deeply sampled blood TCRbeta repertoires from subjects exposed to, actively infected with, or recovered from COVID-19 were included in the dataset. A freely available public database, intended as a resource for researchers studying the immune response to SARS-CoV-2, is where the repertoires were released. The samples were drawn from the first 160 participants of the ongoing ImmuneRACE study and from 950 to 1,500 subjects provided by 6 global collaborators. The sample metadata nearly always contained a de-identified subject ID, COVID-19 status, age in years and sex. Where HLA class I and class II types were available, the types were taken from metadata supplied by the sample provider, not from assay-based typing.

The immunoSEQ Assay, a bias-controlled multiplex PCR, was used to amplify TCRbeta CDR3 regions from genomic DNA. On the study's bioinformatics: Nucleated cell counts per sample were estimated from amplification of reference gene primers within the assay. Sequence reads were collapsed and filtered to measure the absolute abundance of every unique TCRbeta CDR3 rearrangement. Productive Simpson clonality was computed per sample as the square root of Simpson's diversity index over productive rearrangements. The source is immuneACCESS, and TCRdb retained only in-frame sequences with V and J called. Part of the clones is not carried over; for the studies checked, unresolved V genes explain less than half of this, and the remainder is unexplained. V and J calls and clone size are those listed in that table; D and trimming were worked out from the DNA. The sample data list roughly 180,000 clones, and about 80% of these were observed just once. The ten top clones hold 14% of the sample.

Beyond this particular receptor, the publication reports: The amount of clinical and demographic metadata varied by source and participant and was provided uncurated.

According to the germline V gene, CDR1 reads KGHDR and CDR2 reads SFDVKD. The junction carries 5 bases between V and J, which are trimmed by 5 bases and 6 bases respectively. The CDR3 contains 11 residues, cysteine and phenylalanine counted. Only CDR3 DNA remains: 33 bases, in frame from the first base. In the prospective study, participants were about 18 to 95 years old, resided in fewer than 25 geographic areas of the United States, and were enrolled through a virtual design. Cohort assignment in the prospective study relied on participant-reported clinical history from a screening survey and a study questionnaire. Exposed participants had been in contact, within 2 weeks of entering the study, with a person who had a PCR-confirmed or clinician-diagnosed case of COVID-19. Mobile phlebotomists in the prospective study collected whole blood, serum and a nasopharyngeal or oropharyngeal swab from every participant. Over an approximately 2-month period, participants in the prospective study had the option of providing additional blood draws and questionnaires. Before DNA extraction, prospective study blood samples were shipped either frozen or at room temperature.

Details on this clone: This clone's antigen is unknown. One base away there is no much larger clone; base qualities are not given.

The sequenced sample was PBMCs or T cells enriched from blood (not recorded which). The chain was built from TRBV24-1 and TRBJ2-3; no D gene can be assigned with confidence. The source of this sequence is a man aged 55 to 70 who had been exposed to COVID-19. In nucleotides, the sequence is TGTGCCACCAGTGGGGCGGATACGCAGTATTTT. It specifies CATSGADTQYF.